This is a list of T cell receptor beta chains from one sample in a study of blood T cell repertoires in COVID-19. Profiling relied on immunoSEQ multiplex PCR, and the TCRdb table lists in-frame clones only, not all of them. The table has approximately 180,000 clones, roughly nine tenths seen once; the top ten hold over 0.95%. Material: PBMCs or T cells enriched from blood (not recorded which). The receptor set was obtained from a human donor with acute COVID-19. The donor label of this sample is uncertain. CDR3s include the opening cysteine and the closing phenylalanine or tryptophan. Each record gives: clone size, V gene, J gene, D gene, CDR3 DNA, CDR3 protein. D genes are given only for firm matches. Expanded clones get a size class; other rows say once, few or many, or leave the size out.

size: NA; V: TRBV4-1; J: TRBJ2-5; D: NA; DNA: TGCGCCAGCAGCGTGCCACTAGCTCAAGAGACCCAGTACTTC; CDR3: CASSVPLAQETQYF
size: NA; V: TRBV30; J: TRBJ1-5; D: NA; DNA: TGTGCCTGGAGTCGGGGTAAGGATCAGCCCCAGCATTTT; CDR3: CAWSRGKDQPQHF
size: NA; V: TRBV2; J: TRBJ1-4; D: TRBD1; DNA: TGTGCCAGCAGTGGACAGGGCGGAAAACTGTTTTTT; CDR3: CASSGQGGKLFF
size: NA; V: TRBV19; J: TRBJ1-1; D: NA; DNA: TGTGCCAGTACCCTGGGACTTCCCCCGGGGTACACTGAAGCTTTCTTT; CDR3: CASTLGLPPGYTEAFF
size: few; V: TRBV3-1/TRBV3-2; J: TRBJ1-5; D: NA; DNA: TGTGCCAGCAGCCAAGCAGGAGGGGGCAATCAGCCCCAGCATTTT; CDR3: CASSQAGGGNQPQHF
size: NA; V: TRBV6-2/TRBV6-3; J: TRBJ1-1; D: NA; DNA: TGTGCCAGCACCCCACTGGGGGGAGGCACTGAAGCTTTCTTT; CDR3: CASTPLGGGTEAFF
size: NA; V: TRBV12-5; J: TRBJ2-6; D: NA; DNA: TGTGCTAGTGGTTTGGCAGGGTCTGGGGCCAACGTCCTGACTTTC; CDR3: CASGLAGSGANVLTF
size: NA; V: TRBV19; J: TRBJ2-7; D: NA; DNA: TGTGCCAGTAGCTGGGGGGATCCCTACGAGCAGTACTTC; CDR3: CASSWGDPYEQYF
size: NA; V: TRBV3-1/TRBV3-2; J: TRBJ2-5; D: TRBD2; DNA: TGTGCCAGCAGCCGTAGCGGGGGGGCCGGCGAGACCCAGTACTTC; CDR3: CASSRSGGAGETQYF
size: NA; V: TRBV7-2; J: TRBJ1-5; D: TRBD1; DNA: TGTGCCAGCAGTCCAGGGGGCCTTTGGCAGCCCCAGCATTTT; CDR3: CASSPGGLWQPQHF
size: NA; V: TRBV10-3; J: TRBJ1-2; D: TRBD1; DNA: TGTGCCATCAGTATACAGGGGGCGGGCAACTATGGCTACACCTTC; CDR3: CAISIQGAGNYGYTF
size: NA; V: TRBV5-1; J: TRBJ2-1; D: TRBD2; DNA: TGCGCCAGCAGCTTGAGACTAGCGGGCTACAATGAGCAGTTCTTC; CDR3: CASSLRLAGYNEQFF
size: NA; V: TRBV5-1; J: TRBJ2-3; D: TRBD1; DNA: TGCGCCAGCAGCTTGGAAGGGACAGGGCAAGGTTCGGACACGCAGTATTTT; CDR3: CASSLEGTGQGSDTQYF
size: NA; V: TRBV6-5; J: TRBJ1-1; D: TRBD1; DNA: TGTGCCAGCAGACCCACAGGGGGCACTGAAGCTTTCTTT; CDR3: CASRPTGGTEAFF
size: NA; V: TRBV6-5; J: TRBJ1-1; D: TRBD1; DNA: TGTGCCATCCAGGACAGGGAGCACACTGAAGCTTTCTTT; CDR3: CAIQDREHTEAFF
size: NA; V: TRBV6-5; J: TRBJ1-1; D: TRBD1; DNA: TGTGCCAGCAGTTCGGACAGGGGAACTGAAGCTTTCTTT; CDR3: CASSSDRGTEAFF
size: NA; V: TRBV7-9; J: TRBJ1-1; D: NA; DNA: TGTGCCAGCAGCTTCGGCGGAGACAGCCGGAACACTGAAGCTTTCTTT; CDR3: CASSFGGDSRNTEAFF
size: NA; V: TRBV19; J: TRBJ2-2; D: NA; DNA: TGTGCCAGTAGTATAGATCCGGTGGTGGGGGAGCTGTTTTTT; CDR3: CASSIDPVVGELFF
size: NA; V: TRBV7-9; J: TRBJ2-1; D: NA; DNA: TGTGCCAGCAGCCCAGACAGGAATGAGCAGTTCTTC; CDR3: CASSPDRNEQFF
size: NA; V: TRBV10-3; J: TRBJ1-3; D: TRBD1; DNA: TGTGCCATCAGTCGATGGACCGACAGGGAGATAGGAAACACCATATATTTT; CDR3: CAISRWTDREIGNTIYF
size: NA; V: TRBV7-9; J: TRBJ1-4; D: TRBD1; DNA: TGTGCCAGCAGCGCCCGGACAGGGGGCGGAAAACTGTTTTTT; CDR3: CASSARTGGGKLFF
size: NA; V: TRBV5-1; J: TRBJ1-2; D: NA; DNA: TGCGCCAGCAGCTTGAGGCAGGGGAACTATGGCTACACCTTC; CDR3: CASSLRQGNYGYTF
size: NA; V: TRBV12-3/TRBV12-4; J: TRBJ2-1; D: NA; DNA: TGTGCCAGCAGTTTAGACCCCCGGGAGCAGTTCTTC; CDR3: CASSLDPREQFF
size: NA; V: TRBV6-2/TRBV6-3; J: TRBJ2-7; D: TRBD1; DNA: TGTGCCAGCAGTTACTCTCCGGGACAGGGCGCCGAGCAGTACTTC; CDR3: CASSYSPGQGAEQYF
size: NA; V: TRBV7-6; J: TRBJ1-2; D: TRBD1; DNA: TGTGCCAGCAGCGCTACAGGGGCCTATGGCTACACCTTC; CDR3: CASSATGAYGYTF
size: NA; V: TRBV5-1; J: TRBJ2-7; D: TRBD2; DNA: TGCGCCAGCAGCAGGACTAGCGGGGGGGACATTTACGAGCAGTACTTC; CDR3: CASSRTSGGDIYEQYF
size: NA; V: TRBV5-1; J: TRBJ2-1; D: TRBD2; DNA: TGCGCCAGCAGCGTTAGCGGGAGCTCCTACAATGAGCAGTTCTTC; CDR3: CASSVSGSSYNEQFF
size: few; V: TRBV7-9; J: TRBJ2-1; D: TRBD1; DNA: TGTGCCAGCAGCCTGGACAGGGGGAGCATCAATGAGCAGTTCTTC; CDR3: CASSLDRGSINEQFF
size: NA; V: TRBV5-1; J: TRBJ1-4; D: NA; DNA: TGCGCCAGCAGCTTGGGATGGAGGGGAAAACTGTTTTTT; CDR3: CASSLGWRGKLFF
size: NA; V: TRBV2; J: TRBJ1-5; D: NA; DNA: TGTGCCAGCAGCGTACTACCGGGGAATCAGCCCCAGCATTTT; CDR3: CASSVLPGNQPQHF
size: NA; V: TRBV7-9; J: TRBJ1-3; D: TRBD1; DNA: TGTGCCAGCAGCGGACAGGGCCCTGGAAACACCATATATTTT; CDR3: CASSGQGPGNTIYF
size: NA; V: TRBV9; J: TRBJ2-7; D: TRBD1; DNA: TGTGCCAGCAGCGTGACCGGGACAGAGGCCTACGAGCAGTACTTC; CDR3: CASSVTGTEAYEQYF
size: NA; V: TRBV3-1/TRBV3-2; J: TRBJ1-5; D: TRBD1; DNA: TGTGCCAGCAGCCAAGGGAACAGGGGGCCAACGAGCAATCAGCCCCAGCATTTT; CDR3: CASSQGNRGPTSNQPQHF
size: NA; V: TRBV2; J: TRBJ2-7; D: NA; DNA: TGTGCCAGCAGTGTCGCGGGACCTACCTACGAGCAGTACTTC; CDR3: CASSVAGPTYEQYF
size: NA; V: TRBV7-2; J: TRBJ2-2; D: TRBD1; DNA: TGTGCCAGCAGCGCAGACAGGGCGTATCACGGGGAGCTGTTTTTT; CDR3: CASSADRAYHGELFF
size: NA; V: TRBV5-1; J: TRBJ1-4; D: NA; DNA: TGCGCCAGCAGCTCCGGGGGGGCAACTAATGAAAAACTGTTTTTT; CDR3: CASSSGGATNEKLFF
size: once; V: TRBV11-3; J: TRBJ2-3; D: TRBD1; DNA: TGTGCCAGCAGCTTAGGACAGGGCGGCACAGATACGCAGTATTTT; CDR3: CASSLGQGGTDTQYF
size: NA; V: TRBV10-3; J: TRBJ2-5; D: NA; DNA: TGTGCCATGTCCTGGGACTACCAAGAGACCCAGTACTTC; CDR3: CAMSWDYQETQYF
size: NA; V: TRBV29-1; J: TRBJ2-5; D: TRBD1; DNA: TGCAGCGTCAAAGGGGACAGCCTCCGGCAAGAGACCCAGTACTTC; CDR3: CSVKGDSLRQETQYF
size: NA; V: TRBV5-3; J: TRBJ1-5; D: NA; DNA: TGTGCCAGAAGCTTGAAAAGCTCTTATAGCAATCAGCCCCAGCATTTT; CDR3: CARSLKSSYSNQPQHF
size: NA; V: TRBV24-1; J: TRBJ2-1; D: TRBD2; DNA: TGTGCCACCAGTGAGGGTAGCGGGGGGGCCGTCAATGAGCAGTTCTTC; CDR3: CATSEGSGGAVNEQFF